The 15 T cell receptor beta chains below were found in one sample sequenced in a study of patients and donors after allogeneic stem cell transplantation (dated by TCRdb to about 2020). Receptor amplification or capture employed RT-PCR. The sequencing machine was a NextSeq 550. TCRdb reworked the public reads: Q25 trimming with fastp, MiXCR clone assembly, productive beta chains retained. Records with the same CDR3 protein are collapsed into one entry carrying the most frequent genes and DNA. This sample holds some 880,000 distinct CDR3 sequences; roughly 18% were observed only once. 5.5% to 6.5% of the sample is taken by the ten largest. Source material: blood, either unsorted or a sorted T cell fraction (not recorded which). All receptors derive from a human donor who was either an allogeneic HSCT recipient or a stem cell or donor lymphocyte infusion donor (not recorded which). It is not recorded whose cells these are; they may come from a transplant donor.

This clonotype came up a few times. The V gene is TRBV12-3 or TRBV12-4, the J gene TRBJ2-1; D is perhaps TRBD1 or TRBD2 (7 bases each). V lost 4 bases and J lost 4, with 17 bases in between. This CDR3 comprises 16 residues. The CDR3 here is CASSSYPGGGYNEQFF. Here the CDR3 DNA reads TGTGCCAGCAGTTCATACCCAGGGGGGGGATACAATGAGCAGTTCTTC.

This clonotype was detected many times. This chain uses TRBV5-1 with TRBJ2-1, with D uncertain. Germline CDR1 SGHRS, CDR2 YFSETQ. This CDR3 is built from 13 residues. V lost 5 bases and J lost 4, with 10 bases in between. The CDR3 nucleotides are TGCGCCAGCAGTAGGTCCGAATACAATGAGCAGTTCTTC. This encodes CASSRSEYNEQFF. Drawing the rest from reference TRBV5-1 and TRBJ2-1, the complete variable domain is KAGVTQTPRYLIKTRGQQVTLSCSPISGHRSVSWYQQTPGQGLQFLFEYFSETQRNKGNFPGRFSGRQFSNSRSEMNVSTLELGDSALYLCASSRSEYNEQFFGPGTRLTVL.

This clonotype was detected ten times or more. The chain uses TRBV7-2 and TRBJ2-1; a weak D match, TRBD2 (5 bases). V lost 2 bases to trimming and J lost 3 bases, with 11 bases between them. CDR3 length: 15 residues. Germline V gene lookup returns CDR1 SGHTA and CDR2 FQGNSA. The CDR3 DNA reads TGTGCCAGCAGCTTAAGAGGGCAGAGCTACAATGAGCAGTTCTTC. It is translated as CASSLRGQSYNEQFF.

There are a few counts of this clonotype. This chain links TRBV5-6 with TRBJ1-1; the D is unclear. Deletions cut 3 bases from V and 7 bases from J, with 7 bases between. Germline loops: CDR1 SGHDT, CDR2 YYEEEE. This CDR3 is built from 11 residues. The CDR3 sequence is CASSSRVEAFF. DNA of the CDR3: TGTGCCAGCAGCTCCCGAGTTGAAGCTTTCTTT.

This clonotype was observed a handful of times. The chain recombines TRBV12-5 with TRBJ2-1; 11 bases are a match to TRBD2. Germline V gene data show CDR1 as LGHNT and CDR2 as FRNRAP. The ends lost 4 bases at V and 3 bases at J; junction bases unmatched: 5. The CDR3 extends over 16 amino acids. As DNA, the CDR3 is TGTGCTAGTGGTTCCCGGACTAGCGGGTTCTACAATGAGCAGTTCTTC. This encodes CASGSRTSGFYNEQFF.

The V call is TRBV11-2, the J call TRBJ1-3; no clear D gene. V lost 5 bases, J lost 0 bases, and 11 bases lay in between. Germline CDR1 and CDR2: SGHAT and FQNNGV. CDR3 size: 15 residues. In DNA, the CDR3 is TGTGCCAGCAGCCCCTCCGGGAGCTCTGGAAACACCATATATTTT. This gives the protein CASSPSGSSGNTIYF.

The rearrangement uses TRBV4-2 and TRBJ1-3; possible D gene TRBD1, 5 bases. The ends were cut back, 3 bases at V and 8 bases at J, with 11 bases in the middle. The CDR3 length is 13 residues. The germline CDR1 and CDR2 sequences are LGHNA and YNFKEQ. CDR3 in amino acids: CASSQGRRDTIYF. The CDR3 region has the DNA TGTGCCAGCAGCCAGGGACGACGGGACACCATATATTTT.

This clonotype was counted between two and nine times. The V call is TRBV30, the J call TRBJ2-6, with no clear D. Germline V CDR1 and CDR2: GTSNPN, SVGIG (reference sequence). The CDR3 extends over 13 amino acids. Trimming left V 4 bases short and J 4 bases short, with 8 bases between. This chain's CDR3 is CAWKGSGANVLTF. CDR3 nucleotide sequence: TGTGCCTGGAAAGGGTCCGGGGCCAACGTCCTGACTTTC.

The rearrangement uses TRBV12-5 and TRBJ2-1; TRBD2 aligns across 11 bases. V lost 6 bases and J lost 5; bases outside the gene matches: 15. This CDR3 has 18 residues. Germline V lookup: CDR1 LGHNT, CDR2 FRNRAP. The CDR3 coding sequence is TGTGCTAGTGGCCCCGATCTATGGCCGGGACTAGCGGACAATGAGCAGTTCTTC. Its translation: CASGPDLWPGLADNEQFF.

This clonotype was picked up a small number of times. CDR3 nucleotides: TGCAGTGCTAGAACGACCGAGGGGTCTGGAAACACCATATATTTT. This sequence encodes CSARTTEGSGNTIYF. The chain joins TRBV20-1 to TRBJ1-3, with D possibly TRBD1 on 5 matching bases. Germline V lookup: CDR1 DFQATT, CDR2 SNEGSKA (reference sequence). V lost 2 bases and J lost 1, with 12 bases in between. This CDR3 region has 15 residues.

The sample holds a few counts of this clonotype. This chain joins TRBV10-3 and TRBJ1-2; D not certain. V was pared by 2 bases and J by 4 bases, with 17 bases between. Germline-derived CDR1 and CDR2 are ENHRY and SYGVKD. The CDR3 consists of 16 residues. CDR3 nucleotides: TGTGCCATCAGTGAGCACCCTTTAGACCCGGTCTATGGCTACACCTTC. It codes for CAISEHPLDPVYGYTF.

The V and J genes are TRBV18 and TRBJ1-1; TRBD1 matches at 10 bases. Germline CDR1 is KGHSH and CDR2 is LQKENI. The junction had 9 bases not matched to a gene; V was cut back by 3 bases and J by 2 bases. CDR3 length equals 17 residues. The CDR3 sequence is CASSPQDRGLINTEAFF. The CDR3 DNA follows: TGTGCCAGCTCACCTCAAGACAGGGGGCTGATAAACACTGAAGCTTTCTTT.

The CDR3 loop is CATREVSYEQYF. The CDR3 coding sequence is TGTGCCACCCGGGAAGTGTCCTACGAGCAGTACTTC. The chain links TRBV10-3 to TRBJ2-7; TRBD2 might be the D (5 bases). The CDR3 has 12 amino acids. The germline V gene encodes CDR1 ENHRY and CDR2 SYGVKD. Trimming left V 10 bases short and J 1 base short, with 11 bases between.

The chain is built from TRBV20-1 and TRBJ2-7; D unresolved. Per germline, CDR1 DFQATT and CDR2 SNEGSKA (reference sequence). The CDR3 extends over 16 amino acids. Trimming left V 2 bases short and J 1 base short, with 18 bases between. The CDR3 sequence is CSARRVGVIPSYEQYF. CDR3 bases: TGCAGTGCTAGACGAGTAGGAGTGATACCATCCTACGAGCAGTACTTC.

This clonotype was found many times. V is TRBV12-3 or TRBV12-4 and J is TRBJ2-5; D is perhaps TRBD1 or TRBD2 (5 bases each). This CDR3 comprises 14 residues. With 6 bases removed from V and 4 bases from J, the gap between germline ends came to 15 bases. CDR3 amino acids: CASRGTLGTETQYF. The CDR3, as DNA: TGTGCCAGCAGGGGGACCTTAGGAACAGAGACCCAGTACTTC.